This is a list of T cell receptor beta chains from one sample in a study of CD8+ T cells in alopecia areata. TCRdb's copy holds only in-frame clones and misses some; the assay was immunoSEQ multiplex PCR. The table records 140,000 to 150,000 clones, 54% of them present only once. The source was CD8+ T cells sorted from blood, collected at week 4, from a patient treated with tofacitinib. These receptors were obtained from a human donor with alopecia areata. The CDR3 runs from the conserved cysteine through the conserved F or W. Clone size, where shown, is once, few, many, or a class for clones that have expanded.

j_call: TRBJ2-1
v_call: TRBV20-1
clone_size: few
cdr3_aa: CSARELHEQFF

j_call: TRBJ2-7
v_call: TRBV27
clone_size: -
cdr3_aa: CASSLSWLHEQYF

j_call: TRBJ2-1
v_call: TRBV5-6
clone_size: -
cdr3_aa: CASSLAGEYNEQFF

j_call: TRBJ2-2
v_call: TRBV5-1
clone_size: -
cdr3_aa: CASSTPGLAGPELFF

j_call: TRBJ1-6
v_call: TRBV19
clone_size: -
cdr3_aa: CASRTREGGNSPLHF

j_call: TRBJ1-5
v_call: TRBV6-6
clone_size: -
cdr3_aa: CASSYDLGSQPQHF

j_call: TRBJ2-1
v_call: TRBV30
clone_size: -
cdr3_aa: CAWGLKLGEQFF

j_call: TRBJ2-1
v_call: TRBV30
clone_size: -
cdr3_aa: CAWGKGVSNEQFF

j_call: TRBJ1-5
v_call: TRBV23-1
clone_size: -
cdr3_aa: CASSQHQRYSNQPQHF

j_call: TRBJ2-1
v_call: TRBV27
clone_size: -
cdr3_aa: CASSSLIRGSYNEQFF

j_call: TRBJ2-1
v_call: TRBV25-1
clone_size: -
cdr3_aa: CASSESGSAYNEQFF

j_call: TRBJ2-4
v_call: TRBV30
clone_size: -
cdr3_aa: CAWVTTEAKNIQYF

j_call: TRBJ2-3
v_call: TRBV9
clone_size: -
cdr3_aa: CASSVEIATTSTDTQYF

j_call: TRBJ2-7
v_call: TRBV10-3
clone_size: -
cdr3_aa: CAISESGTGEFYEQYF

j_call: TRBJ1-1
v_call: TRBV6-5
clone_size: -
cdr3_aa: CASSNGQGNTEAFF

j_call: TRBJ1-1
v_call: TRBV6-5
clone_size: -
cdr3_aa: CASSSQLNTEAFF

j_call: TRBJ2-1
v_call: TRBV4-1
clone_size: -
cdr3_aa: CASSQGTSGGANEQFF

j_call: TRBJ1-1
v_call: TRBV19
clone_size: -
cdr3_aa: CASSIWWGDMEETEAFF

j_call: TRBJ2-7
v_call: TRBV2
clone_size: -
cdr3_aa: CASSEGQGGTYEQYF

j_call: TRBJ2-7
v_call: TRBV6-6
clone_size: -
cdr3_aa: CASSYGAGGYEQYF

j_call: TRBJ2-7
v_call: TRBV9
clone_size: -
cdr3_aa: CASSVDQGWSYEQYF

j_call: TRBJ1-1
v_call: TRBV4-1
clone_size: -
cdr3_aa: CASSQMEGNTEAFF

j_call: TRBJ2-7
v_call: TRBV7-8
clone_size: once
cdr3_aa: CASSFQSDYEQYF

j_call: TRBJ2-5
v_call: TRBV5-6
clone_size: -
cdr3_aa: CASSLSREEGQETQYF

j_call: TRBJ1-2
v_call: TRBV11-2
clone_size: -
cdr3_aa: CASSLLLRDNYGYTF

j_call: TRBJ1-5
v_call: TRBV13
clone_size: few
cdr3_aa: CASSRGGFNQPQHF

j_call: TRBJ1-4
v_call: TRBV7-6
clone_size: -
cdr3_aa: CASSHTLGSGEKLFF

j_call: TRBJ1-1
v_call: TRBV27
clone_size: -
cdr3_aa: CASSILGTNTEAFF

j_call: TRBJ2-2
v_call: TRBV7-8
clone_size: once
cdr3_aa: CASSLFLGALGGELFF

j_call: TRBJ1-1
v_call: TRBV28
clone_size: -
cdr3_aa: CASSSLGGAFF

j_call: TRBJ2-3
v_call: TRBV7-3
clone_size: -
cdr3_aa: CASSLTPDTQYF

j_call: TRBJ1-2
v_call: TRBV29-1
clone_size: -
cdr3_aa: CSTGDRSLYGYTF

j_call: TRBJ1-5
v_call: TRBV7-3
clone_size: -
cdr3_aa: CASSPLAAVQPQHF

j_call: TRBJ2-5
v_call: TRBV7-9
clone_size: once
cdr3_aa: CASSGLVGGETQYF

j_call: TRBJ2-3
v_call: TRBV29-1
clone_size: -
cdr3_aa: CSVEVRDGRNTQYF

j_call: TRBJ1-1
v_call: TRBV14
clone_size: few
cdr3_aa: CASSQDFGQLQAFF

j_call: TRBJ2-7
v_call: TRBV5-1
clone_size: -
cdr3_aa: CASSLSGTSHGQYF